This passage covers 5 T cell receptor beta chains from one sample sequenced in a study of CD8+ T cells in alopecia areata. Reverse transcription of extracted RNA yielded cDNA, which provided the sequencing template. Data came from immunoSEQ multiplex PCR; TCRdb stores just in-frame clones and leaves some out. The sample lists 95,000 to 120,000 clones, 58% occurring once. What was sequenced was NKG2D-low CD8+ T cells sorted from blood. These receptors came from a human donor with alopecia areata.

The chain combines TRBV9 with TRBJ2-7; D is uncertain. Germline V CDR1 and CDR2: SGDLS, YYNGEE. The CDR3 has 14 amino acids. The germline V and J ends were trimmed by 4 bases and 2 bases, with 13 bases remaining between them. The CDR3 DNA reads as TGTGCCAGCAGCCCGGGCGGAATCGCCTACGAGCAGTACTTC. As protein: CASSPGGIAYEQYF.

A few counts support this clone. The chain links TRBV27 to TRBJ2-1; D is possibly TRBD2 (6 bases). V shed 5 bases and J shed 0 bases, with 14 bases lying between them. This CDR3 has 16 residues. Per the germline V gene, CDR1 is MNHEY and CDR2 is SMNVEV (reference sequence). CDR3: CASSPSGLSSYNEQFF. The DNA of the CDR3 is TGTGCCAGCAGTCCCAGCGGGCTAAGCTCCTACAATGAGCAGTTCTTC.

With respect to this clone: At one end the junction does not follow the germline gene, possibly because of a read error. The genes are TRBV7-8 and TRBJ2-5, with D unclear. Germline lookup yields CDR1 SGHVS and CDR2 FQNEAQ. The CDR3 sequence is 12 residues long. The CDR3 nucleotides are TGTGCCAGCAGCCCCGACCACGAGACCCAGTACTTC. This codes for CASSPDHETQYF.

In this sample, this clone turned up once. The chain has TRBV6-6 and TRBJ2-7; possibly TRBD2 for D (5 bases). Germline assignment: CDR1 MNHNY and CDR2 SVGAGI (reference sequence). Trimming pared 3 bases from V and 7 bases from J, leaving 22 bases between. CDR3 length: 16 amino acids. CDR3 DNA sequence: TGTGCCAGCAGTTATCCAGCGGCCGCCAGTCGCATGGAGCAGTACTTC. Its protein is CASSYPAAASRMEQYF.

This clone appeared a few times. V and J are TRBV7-9 and TRBJ1-2, with TRBD1 matching 9 bases. The CDR3 is 13 residues long. V lost 7 bases to trimming and J lost 7 bases; unmatched junction nucleotides: 7. The germline V gene has CDR1 SEHNR and CDR2 FQNEAQ (reference sequence). The CDR3 sequence is CASTGQGLGGYTF. The DNA of the CDR3 is TGTGCCAGCACGGGACAGGGTTTAGGTGGCTACACCTTC.